These 16 T cell receptor beta chains share one sample of origin, sequenced in a study of CD8+ T cells in alopecia areata. Noted treatment: oral pan-JAK inhibitor, 5-10 mg twice daily. Isolated RNA was reverse transcribed into cDNA used as the sequencing template. Only in-frame clones appear in the TCRdb table, and some are missing; sequencing was by immunoSEQ multiplex PCR. The sample has 150,000 to 200,000 clones; roughly 60% are singletons. This sample comprised CD4+ T cells sorted from blood, obtained at week 24, from a patient treated with tofacitinib. Receptors originate from a human donor with alopecia areata.

J is TRBJ1-1 and V is TRBV6-5, with a possible D match to TRBD1 (5 bases). The germline V and J ends were trimmed by 2 bases and 2 bases, with 12 bases remaining between them. CDR3 length: 15 residues. The V gene's germline CDR1 is MNHEY and CDR2 SVGAGI. The CDR3 bases are TGTGCCAGCAGTTACGGGGCAGGAGTAAACACTGAAGCTTTCTTT. It encodes CASSYGAGVNTEAFF.

This clone was counted only a few times. The chain combines TRBV29-1 with TRBJ2-1, with 7 nucleotides matching TRBD1. V dropped 6 bases and J dropped 5; count of bases not matched to a gene: 10. Germline CDR1 reads SQVTM; CDR2 reads ANQGSEA. The CDR3 is 14 residues long. CDR3 in amino acids: CSVAQGSWNNEQFF. CDR3 in DNA: TGCAGCGTAGCACAGGGGTCATGGAACAATGAGCAGTTCTTC.

This clone has just a few counts. The chain couples TRBV6-1 to TRBJ1-2; D perhaps matches TRBD1 (5 bases). Germline V gene data show CDR1 as MNHNS and CDR2 as SASEGT. CDR3 size: 12 residues. V was clipped by 5 bases and J by 8 bases, with 12 bases between them. The CDR3 protein is CASSRDSPGYTF. The CDR3 DNA sequence: TGTGCCAGCAGTCGCGACAGTCCGGGCTACACCTTC.

The V and J genes are TRBV9 and TRBJ1-1; D gene ambiguous. This CDR3 is built from 16 residues. CDR1 is SGDLS and CDR2 is YYNGEE in the germline V gene. Between the trimmed V and J ends, which lost 5 bases and 0 bases, there was a span of 17 bases. The CDR3 DNA sequence: TGTGCCAGCAGTCCTACCTTGCACCTACTGAACACTGAAGCTTTCTTT. It codes for CASSPTLHLLNTEAFF.

The chain is built from TRBV30 and TRBJ2-3; D tentatively reads TRBD1 or TRBD2 (6 bases each). Germline-derived CDR1 and CDR2 are GTSNPN and SVGIG (reference sequence). Deletions cut 7 bases from V and 13 bases from J, with 24 bases between. The CDR3 has 13 amino acids. The CDR3 spells CAFARGPSWNKYF. DNA of the CDR3: TGTGCCTTCGCCCGGGGGCCCTCCTGGAATAAGTATTTT.

CDR3 DNA: TGTGCCACCAGCAGAGATGCAGGGGGCATGCAGCCCCAGCATTTT. This codes for CATSRDAGGMQPQHF. The chain combines TRBV15 with TRBJ1-5; 8 nucleotides align to TRBD1. The germline CDR1 and CDR2 sequences are LNHNV and YYDKDF (reference sequence). The V segment lost 0 bases and the J segment 7 bases; nucleotides outside the gene matches: 5. The length of the CDR3 is 15 residues.

In the case of this clone: One junction end disagrees with the germline gene, perhaps due to a read error. The CDR3 DNA is TGTGTTAGCGGTCCGACAGAGGGGAGGTCAGTCTTT. It codes for CVSGPTEGRSVF. The gene calls are TRBV27 and TRBJ1-1; D perhaps matches TRBD1 (5 bases). CDR3 length: 12 residues. Per the germline V gene, CDR1 is MNHEY and CDR2 is SMNVEV (reference sequence).

In nucleotides, the CDR3 is TGTGCCTGGAGTGGAGGGGGGGTCGGCAATCAGCCCCAGCATTTT. It yields the protein CAWSGGGVGNQPQHF. V usage is TRBV30 and J usage is TRBJ1-5; possible D gene TRBD1, 6 bases. Germline CDR1 and CDR2: GTSNPN and SVGIG (reference sequence). The V and J ends lost 1 base and 2 bases respectively, with 12 bases between them. CDR3 length: 15 residues.

The chain carries TRBV7-9 and TRBJ2-1; D gene uncertain. Germline V lookup: CDR1 SEHNR, CDR2 FQNEAQ (reference sequence). There are 10 residues in the CDR3. Trimming stripped 4 bases from V and 6 bases from J, with 1 base between. The CDR3 DNA is TGTGCCAGCAGCTCCAATGAGCAGTTCTTC. Residues: CASSSNEQFF.

The J gene is TRBJ1-2, the V gene TRBV29-1; D is unclear. V lost 0 bases, J lost 5 bases, and 10 bases lay in between. CDR3 length: 13 residues. Germline V lookup: CDR1 SQVTM, CDR2 ANQGSEA. CDR3 loop: CSVEDVALYGYTF. The CDR3, as DNA: TGCAGCGTTGAAGATGTAGCTTTATATGGCTACACCTTC.

The chain links TRBV27 to TRBJ2-5; a possible D gene is TRBD1 (5 bases). Germline CDR1 is MNHEY and CDR2 is SMNVEV (reference sequence). V was clipped by 4 bases and J by 5 bases, with 5 bases between them. The CDR3 extends over 11 amino acids. This chain's CDR3 is CASSSGETQYF. The CDR3 bases are TGTGCCAGCAGTTCAGGGGAGACCCAGTACTTC.

This clone has only one observation. At the DNA level, this CDR3 is encoded by other sequences in the same sample as well. The chain links TRBV29-1 to TRBJ2-3; D unclear. CDR1 and CDR2 (germline): SQVTM, ANQGSEA. The CDR3 extends over 11 amino acids. Trimming took off 6 bases at V and 3 bases at J, with 7 bases between the two ends. This CDR3 reads CSVGNTDTQYF. The CDR3 DNA reads as TGCAGCGTCGGCAATACAGATACGCAGTATTTT.

This clone was observed a handful of times. The V call is TRBV10-3, the J call TRBJ1-1; possible D gene TRBD1, 5 bases. There are 15 residues in the CDR3. Trimming stripped 2 bases from V and 5 bases from J, with 15 bases between. The germline CDR1 and CDR2 sequences are ENHRY and SYGVKD. CDR3 nucleotide sequence: TGTGCCATCAGTGAGAATGGGGGGATTCGGACTGAAGCTTTCTTT. It is translated as CAISENGGIRTEAFF.

CDR3 region: CASSQEGGINQPQHF. In nucleotides, the CDR3 is TGCGCCAGCAGCCAAGAGGGGGGGATCAATCAGCCCCAGCATTTT. The chain uses TRBV4-3 and TRBJ1-5; D may be TRBD1 (5 bases). V dropped 0 bases and J dropped 3 bases, with 9 bases sitting between them. The CDR3 loop spans 15 amino acids. Germline lookup yields CDR1 LGHNA and CDR2 YSLEER.

The chain combines TRBV9 with TRBJ1-2, with D possibly matching TRBD1 (5 bases). Germline CDR1 reads SGDLS; CDR2 reads YYNGEE. V was shortened by 0 bases and J by 6 bases, with 15 bases between the two germline ends. The CDR3 consists of 15 residues. Here the CDR3 reads CASSVGPDRRDGYTF. The CDR3 DNA sequence: TGTGCCAGCAGCGTAGGACCTGACAGAAGGGATGGCTACACCTTC.

This clone was seen a handful of times. The rearrangement joins TRBV19 to TRBJ1-4; D gene ambiguous. The germline V and J ends were trimmed by 5 bases and 0 bases, with 10 bases remaining between them. CDR1 and CDR2 (germline): LNHDA, SQIVND (reference sequence). CDR3 length: 15 residues. CDR3: CASSPSPSTNEKLFF. The CDR3 DNA follows: TGTGCCAGTAGTCCCTCCCCATCAACTAATGAAAAACTGTTTTTT.